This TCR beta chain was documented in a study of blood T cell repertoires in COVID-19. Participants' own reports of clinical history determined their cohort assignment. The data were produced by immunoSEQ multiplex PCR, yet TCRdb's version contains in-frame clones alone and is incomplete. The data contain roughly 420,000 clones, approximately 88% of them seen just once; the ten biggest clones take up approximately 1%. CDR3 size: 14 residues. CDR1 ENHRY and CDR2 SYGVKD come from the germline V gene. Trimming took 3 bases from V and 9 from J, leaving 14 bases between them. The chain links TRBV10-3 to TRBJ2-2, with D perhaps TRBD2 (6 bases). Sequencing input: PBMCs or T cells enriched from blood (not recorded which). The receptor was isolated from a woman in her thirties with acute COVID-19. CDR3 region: CAISDSGGIRELFF. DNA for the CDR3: TGTGCCATCAGTGACAGCGGAGGGATACGGGAGCTGTTTTTT.